What follows are 3 T cell receptor beta chains derived from one specimen sequenced in a study of Ad26.COV2.S vaccination and SARS-CoV-2 variants. Stated treatment: around 19 received Ad26.COV2.S at low or high dose, single or two shots; several received placebo; per-sample allocation not given. Collection of the samples took place on day 63 after the first injection of vaccine or placebo. Libraries were prepared by immunoSEQ multiplex PCR; TCRdb keeps only in-frame clonotypes and omits some of them. The repertoire has about 350,000 clones, 80% to 90% of them found once; the top ten carry approximately 5%. The sequencing used peripheral blood, collected in a trial of Ad26.COV2.S vaccine versus placebo. These receptors came from a person between 18 and 59 years old who received the Ad26.COV2.S COVID-19 vaccine or a placebo.

The V call is TRBV6-5, the J call TRBJ1-3; D is undetermined. The germline gives CDR1 MNHEY, CDR2 SVGAGI. The CDR3 runs 14 residues. Trimming removed 2 bases at V and 1 base at J, with 6 bases between. The CDR3 DNA is TGTGCCAGCAGTTACAGACAATCTGGAAACACCATATATTTT. This gives the protein CASSYRQSGNTIYF.

CDR3 nucleotide sequence: TGTGCCAGCAGTTTACTGGGGACAGGGTCGACTGAAGCTTTCTTT. Translating it yields CASSLLGTGSTEAFF. J is TRBJ1-1 and V is TRBV28; TRBD1 matches at 9 bases. The CDR3 sequence is 15 residues long. After removal of 2 bases from V and 5 bases from J, the junction contained 6 bases not matched to a gene. Germline CDR1 and CDR2: MDHEN and SYDVKM.

The J gene is TRBJ1-2, the V gene TRBV6-5; 10 bases match TRBD1. The junction had 0 bases not matched to a gene; V was cut back by 6 bases and J by 2 bases. There are 13 residues in the CDR3. CDR1 and CDR2 from the germline V gene are MNHEY and SVGAGI. The CDR3 sequence: CASRGQGNYGYTF. The CDR3 DNA sequence: TGTGCCAGCAGGGGACAGGGGAACTATGGCTACACCTTC.